This record concerns one T cell receptor (beta chain) sequence. Its cognate antigen has yet to be identified. No quality values exist for individual bases; no much larger clone is one base distant. The record originates from a study of blood T cell repertoires in COVID-19 (dated by TCRdb to 2018 to 2020). Broadly, across the study: Samples from collaborators originated in the United States, Italy and Spain and spanned both the acute and convalescent phases of COVID-19. The prospective study material was composed of cDNA or gDNA derived from T cells, B-cell-depleted T cells, or PBMCs. Deeply sampled blood TCRbeta repertoires from subjects exposed to, actively infected with, or recovered from COVID-19 were included in the dataset. The repertoires were released in a freely available public database meant as a resource for research on the immune response to SARS-CoV-2. Samples came from the ongoing ImmuneRACE study (first 160 participants) plus 1,254 subjects from 6 global collaborators. The sample metadata nearly always contained a de-identified subject ID, COVID-19 status, age in years and sex. Where available, HLA class I and class II types were obtained from metadata supplied by the sample provider rather than from assay-based typing.

General findings and caveats noted by the study authors: The quantity of clinical and demographic metadata differed by source and by participant and was supplied without curation.

Whole blood was collected in K2EDTA tubes by collaborating institutions according to the institutions' own protocols. For TCRbeta analysis, collaborator samples were shipped as frozen whole blood, as isolated PBMCs, or as DNA extracted from either sample type. The immunoSEQ Assay, a bias-controlled multiplex PCR, was used to amplify TCRbeta CDR3 regions from genomic DNA. Processing in the source paper ran as follows. Within the assay, amplification of reference gene primers was used to estimate how many nucleated cells each sample contained. Sequence reads were collapsed and filtered to measure the absolute abundance of every unique TCRbeta CDR3 rearrangement. For each sample, productive Simpson clonality was calculated by taking the square root of Simpson's diversity index across productive rearrangements. In its TCRdb copy, this immuneACCESS table keeps in-frame sequences only and misses some clones. Where compared with another copy, unresolved V genes explain less than half of these, and the others have no known cause. V and J calls and clone size come straight from that table; D and trimming were deduced from the DNA. This sample is represented by around 130,000 clones; 70% to 80% of them were singletons. Together, the top ten hold about 10% of the sample.

The sequenced material came from peripheral blood. The source is a human donor in a cohort sampled during active COVID-19.

The nucleotides are TGTGCCAGCAGTGAATTGGGAGGCCTTGGTTCACCCCTCCACTTT. It codes for CASSELGGLGSPLHF. Rearrangement joined TRBV2 to TRBJ1-6; no D gene call is confident. Sequences SNHLY (CDR1) and FYNNEI (CDR2) are obtained from the germline V gene. The junction shows trimming of 2 bases on V and 9 bases on J, plus 14 bases between the germline ends. From the cysteine through the phenylalanine, the CDR3 covers 15 amino acids. Only the CDR3 DNA stays, 45 bases, in frame from base 1.